Listed below are T cell receptor beta chains from one sample, sequenced in a study of T-cell reconstitution after alpha-beta-depleted transplantation in children. TCRdb reprocessed the PCR reads with MiXCR, giving one entry per CDR3 protein. The table lists about 300,000 distinct CDR3 sequences, nearly 8% of them singletons. The material sequenced was peripheral blood, taken 360 days after TCRalphabeta/CD19-depleted stem cell transplant. These receptors were obtained from a female patient younger than 10 who had a stem cell transplant for Fanconi anemia, so the T cells may come from the graft donor. The CDR3 runs from the conserved cysteine through the conserved F or W. The order of the fields is D gene, V gene, J gene, clone size, CDR3 DNA, CDR3 protein. The D gene is left open where the match is weak. For some rows the clone size is stated as once, few or many, or as a class when expanded; others skip it.

D: NA; V: TRBV12-3/TRBV12-4; J: TRBJ1-3; size: many; DNA: TGTGCCAGCAAAGGGGGGATTGGAAACACCATATATTTT; CDR3: CASKGGIGNTIYF
D: NA; V: TRBV29-1; J: TRBJ1-2; size: many; DNA: TGCAGCGTTGAAGTCTATGGCTACACCTTC; CDR3: CSVEVYGYTF
D: NA; V: TRBV12-3/TRBV12-4; J: TRBJ2-5; size: many; DNA: TGTGCCAGCAGTTTTACAGTCCAAGAGACCCAGTACTTC; CDR3: CASSFTVQETQYF
D: NA; V: TRBV7-3; J: TRBJ2-3; size: NA; DNA: TGTGCCAGCAGCTTTTATGGAGATACGCAGTATTTT; CDR3: CASSFYGDTQYF
D: NA; V: TRBV6-5; J: TRBJ1-1; size: NA; DNA: TGTGCCAGCAGTTACGCAGGTTCGAACACTGAAGCTTTCTTT; CDR3: CASSYAGSNTEAFF
D: NA; V: TRBV6-1; J: TRBJ2-3; size: many; DNA: TGTGCCAGCTCTTCTTGGAGTGAAGATACGCAGTATTTT; CDR3: CASSSWSEDTQYF
D: TRBD2; V: TRBV6-2/TRBV6-3; J: TRBJ2-3; size: few; DNA: TGTGCCAGCAGTCGGGAGGGAACGCAGTATTTT; CDR3: CASSREGTQYF
D: NA; V: TRBV7-2; J: TRBJ1-2; size: many; DNA: TGTGCCAGCAGCCAACACTCTGGCTACACCTTC; CDR3: CASSQHSGYTF
D: TRBD2; V: TRBV7-2; J: TRBJ2-3; size: many; DNA: TGTGCCAGCAGCTTAGCGGCGGGGGTAATTGAAGATACGCAGTATTTT; CDR3: CASSLAAGVIEDTQYF
D: TRBD1; V: TRBV5-1; J: TRBJ1-1; size: many; DNA: TGCGCCAGCAGCTTGGTGACAGGGGGCGCGGTCGGTGCTTTCTTT; CDR3: CASSLVTGGAVGAFF
D: NA; V: TRBV28; J: TRBJ2-3; size: NA; DNA: TGTGCCAGCACCATATTTCCGGGACTTCGCACAGATACGCAGTATTTT; CDR3: CASTIFPGLRTDTQYF
D: TRBD1; V: TRBV18; J: TRBJ2-5; size: many; DNA: TGTGCCAGCTCACAATCCATCAGGGGGTTCACGAGGGTCGGCCAAGAGACCCAGTACTTC; CDR3: CASSQSIRGFTRVGQETQYF
D: NA; V: TRBV5-1; J: TRBJ2-1; size: many; DNA: TGCGCCAGCAGCTTAACGACACAGAGCCTTTACAATGAGCAGTTCTTC; CDR3: CASSLTTQSLYNEQFF
D: NA; V: TRBV3-1; J: TRBJ1-2; size: NA; DNA: TGTGCCAGCAGTAGACAGCCTAGTTTCTATGGCTACACCTTC; CDR3: CASSRQPSFYGYTF
D: TRBD2; V: TRBV2; J: TRBJ2-5; size: NA; DNA: TGTGCCAGCATCCCCCAGGGGACTAGCGGAGAGACCCAGTACTTC; CDR3: CASIPQGTSGETQYF
D: NA; V: TRBV27; J: TRBJ1-3; size: many; DNA: TGTGCCAGCAGTTTGGGTTACTCTGGAAACACCATATATTTT; CDR3: CASSLGYSGNTIYF
D: TRBD1; V: TRBV5-5; J: TRBJ2-1; size: many; DNA: TGTGCCAGCAGCCTTCGTGCTGGACAGGGGTGGAATGAGCAGTTCTTC; CDR3: CASSLRAGQGWNEQFF
D: TRBD2; V: TRBV5-1; J: TRBJ2-1; size: NA; DNA: TGCGCCAGCAGCTTGGAAGTGGGAGGGACCACCTCCTACAATGAGCAGTTCTTC; CDR3: CASSLEVGGTTSYNEQFF
D: NA; V: TRBV6-1; J: TRBJ1-3; size: many; DNA: TGTGCCAGCACCCGAGTAGCAGGCCGGCGCTCTGGAAACACCATATATTTT; CDR3: CASTRVAGRRSGNTIYF
D: NA; V: TRBV7-6; J: TRBJ1-6; size: few; DNA: TGTGCCAGCAGCTTGATGTCTTCTCGGGGTTCACCCCTCCACTTT; CDR3: CASSLMSSRGSPLHF
D: NA; V: TRBV9; J: TRBJ2-2; size: few; DNA: TGTGCCAGCAGCGTAGTGGGATTCTCCGGGGAGCTGTTTTTT; CDR3: CASSVVGFSGELFF
D: NA; V: TRBV9; J: TRBJ2-3; size: many; DNA: TGTGCCAGCAGCGTAGTCGGGGGTAGCACAGATACGCAGTATTTT; CDR3: CASSVVGGSTDTQYF
D: NA; V: TRBV20-1; J: TRBJ1-6; size: NA; DNA: TGCAGTGCTAGAGTAGGGCTTAATTCACCCCTCCACTTT; CDR3: CSARVGLNSPLHF
D: NA; V: TRBV7-9; J: TRBJ1-2; size: many; DNA: TGTGCCAGCAGCTATGCTCGGCAGGTTAACTATGGCTACACCTTC; CDR3: CASSYARQVNYGYTF
D: NA; V: TRBV10-3; J: TRBJ2-2; size: many; DNA: TGTGCCATCAGTGAGGGACCCGGGGAGCTGTTTTTT; CDR3: CAISEGPGELFF
D: NA; V: TRBV20-1; J: TRBJ2-7; size: many; DNA: TGCAGTGCCCCAAGGGCTGGGGTCTCCTACGAGCAGTACTTC; CDR3: CSAPRAGVSYEQYF
D: NA; V: TRBV6-5; J: TRBJ2-5; size: NA; DNA: TGTGCCAGCAGTTACCAGACAGGAGAACAAGAGACCCAGTACTTC; CDR3: CASSYQTGEQETQYF
D: NA; V: TRBV7-2; J: TRBJ2-3; size: NA; DNA: TGTGCCAGCAGCTTATTAGGAGGGGGGCGGTCAGATACGCAGTATTTT; CDR3: CASSLLGGGRSDTQYF
D: NA; V: TRBV20-1; J: TRBJ2-1; size: many; DNA: TGCAGTGCTAGACGGGACTTGATTGCCAATGAGCAGTTCTTC; CDR3: CSARRDLIANEQFF
D: TRBD1; V: TRBV30; J: TRBJ2-7; size: few; DNA: TGTGCCGGACAGGAGCAGGGCAACGAGCAGTACTTC; CDR3: CAGQEQGNEQYF
D: NA; V: TRBV7-6; J: TRBJ2-7; size: NA; DNA: TGTGCCAGCAGCTTCCAGGGGGGGTCCGGGACATCCGGCGAGCAGTACTTC; CDR3: CASSFQGGSGTSGEQYF
D: NA; V: TRBV7-2; J: TRBJ1-1; size: NA; DNA: TGTGCCATGAGAACGAGGCCAGGCCTAGAAGCTTTCTTT; CDR3: CAMRTRPGLEAFF
D: TRBD1; V: TRBV12-3/TRBV12-4; J: TRBJ2-1; size: many; DNA: TGTGCCAGCAGTTTTACAGGGGGCATGAATGAGCAGTTCTTC; CDR3: CASSFTGGMNEQFF
D: NA; V: TRBV14; J: TRBJ1-6; size: NA; DNA: TGTGCCAGCAGCCAAGTGTACCGGGGGACTAATTCACCCCTCCACTTT; CDR3: CASSQVYRGTNSPLHF
D: NA; V: TRBV5-1; J: TRBJ1-1; size: many; DNA: TGCGCCAGCAGCTTGGCCACCGTTGCATTGGGCACTGAAGCTTTCTTT; CDR3: CASSLATVALGTEAFF